The 16 T cell receptor beta chains given below trace back to one sample, sequenced in a study of blood T cell repertoires in COVID-19. The protocol was immunoSEQ multiplex PCR, while the TCRdb copy is restricted to in-frame clones and leaves out a portion. The table lists about 200,000 clones, 65% to 90% of them singletons. Source material: PBMCs or T cells enriched from blood (not recorded which). The receptors were gathered from a man aged 40-49 years who had recovered from COVID-19.

This chain links TRBV13 with TRBJ1-1; 10 bases are a match to TRBD1. The CDR3 extends over 16 amino acids. CDR1 is PRHDT, CDR2 FYEKMQ, per germline (reference sequence). After removal of 3 bases from V and 2 bases from J, the junction contained 6 bases not matched to a gene. DNA of the CDR3: TGTGCCAGCAGCTTCCGGGACAGGGGATTTAACACTGAAGCTTTCTTT. Protein sequence: CASSFRDRGFNTEAFF. Drawing the rest from reference TRBV13 and TRBJ1-1, the complete variable domain is AAGVIQSPRHLIKEKRETATLKCYPIPRHDTVYWYQQGPGQDPQFLISFYEKMQSDKGSIPDRFSAQQFSDYHSELNMSSLELGDSALYFCASSFRDRGFNTEAFFGQGTRLTVV.

This chain's CDR3 is CASSPLPETQYF. CDR3 DNA: TGTGCCAGCAGCCCCCTACCGGAGACCCAGTACTTC. V and J are TRBV7-2 and TRBJ2-5; D remains unclear. CDR1 is SGHTA, CDR2 FQGNSA, per germline. Trimming pared 5 bases from V and 5 bases from J, leaving 9 bases between. This CDR3 comprises 12 residues.

This clone has more than one count but fewer than ten. The chain couples TRBV7-9 to TRBJ1-4, with 9 bases identical to TRBD1. Germline V gives CDR1 SEHNR, CDR2 FQNEAQ (reference sequence). This CDR3 spans 15 amino acids. With V trimmed by 6 bases and J by 5 bases, 7 bases remained unmatched. DNA for the CDR3: TGTGCCAGCAGGATGGGGACAGGGCCGAATGAAAAACTGTTTTTT. As protein: CASRMGTGPNEKLFF.

This clone was seen a single time. This chain links TRBV28 with TRBJ2-5, with 9 bases that match TRBD2. From germline, CDR1 is MDHEN and CDR2 SYDVKM. The CDR3 length is 15 residues. V gave up 6 bases and J gave up 4 bases; unmatched junction bases: 9. The CDR3 DNA follows: TGTGCCAGCAGCATTACCGGGACTAGCAGAGAGACCCAGTACTTC. Its protein product is CASSITGTSRETQYF.

The chain links TRBV6-5 to TRBJ1-5; the D is unclear. Trimming shortened V by 10 bases and J by 5 bases, and 12 bases separated the two germline ends. Germline V gene data show CDR1 as MNHEY and CDR2 as SVGAGI. This CDR3 contains 12 residues. The CDR3 here is CATLTGYQPQHF. The CDR3 DNA sequence: TGTGCCACCCTGACGGGATATCAGCCCCAGCATTTT.

This clone was found many times. This chain links TRBV11-2 with TRBJ2-2; 11 bases are a match to TRBD2. The CDR3 is 17 amino acids. Trimming removed 5 bases from V and 5 bases from J; junction bases left unmatched: 10. The germline gives CDR1 SGHAT, CDR2 FQNNGV. The CDR3: CASSRIAGTSGTGELFF. The CDR3 DNA reads TGTGCCAGCAGCCGCATCGCCGGGACTAGCGGAACCGGGGAGCTGTTTTTT.

This chain joins TRBV5-6 and TRBJ2-3, with 11 bases matching TRBD2. Per germline, CDR1 SGHDT and CDR2 YYEEEE. J was trimmed by 5 bases and V by 0 bases; bases with no gene match: 8. The CDR3 is 17 amino acids. In DNA, the CDR3 is TGTGCCAGCAGCTTGGTCACTAGCGGGAGTCTGGGAGATACGCAGTATTTT. Translation gives CASSLVTSGSLGDTQYF.

This chain joins TRBV6-5 and TRBJ2-2; TRBD1 agrees at 8 bases. This CDR3 spans 16 amino acids. The germline V gene has CDR1 MNHEY and CDR2 SVGAGI. V lost 3 bases to trimming and J lost 3 bases; unmatched junction nucleotides: 6. The CDR3 DNA sequence: TGTGCCAGCAGTTATAAGCGGACAGGGTACACCGGGGAGCTGTTTTTT. Protein product: CASSYKRTGYTGELFF.

This chain connects TRBV6-5 to TRBJ1-1; 9 bases are shared with TRBD1. This CDR3 is built from 15 residues. Germline V lookup: CDR1 MNHEY, CDR2 SVGAGI. J gave up 1 base and V 2 bases, and 2 bases lay outside the gene matches. CDR3 amino acids: CASSYLTGGNTEAFF. In nucleotides, the CDR3 is TGTGCCAGCAGTTACCTGACAGGGGGGAACACTGAAGCTTTCTTT.

The chain employs TRBV7-3 and TRBJ1-1; D possibly corresponds to TRBD1 (5 bases). CDR3 length: 13 residues. The V and J ends lost 5 bases and 1 base respectively, with 8 bases between them. Germline CDR1 SGHTA, CDR2 FQGTGA. The chain's CDR3 is CASSPQENTEAFF. CDR3 DNA sequence: TGTGCCAGCAGCCCACAGGAGAACACTGAAGCTTTCTTT.

V is TRBV2 and J is TRBJ2-3, with 7 bases that match TRBD2. Trimming at V came to 8 bases and at J to 2 bases, leaving 13 bases not matched to a gene. CDR1 and CDR2 from the germline V gene are SNHLY and FYNNEI. The CDR3 consists of 16 residues. The CDR3 sequence is CASQSGASYYTDTQYF. CDR3 nucleotides: TGTGCCAGCCAAAGCGGGGCCTCCTATTACACAGATACGCAGTATTTT.

This rearrangement joins TRBV4-3 to TRBJ1-6; 7 bases line up with TRBD1. CDR3 length equals 13 residues. Trimming cost V 8 bases and J 7 bases; bases outside gene matches: 5. The germline V gene has CDR1 LGHNA and CDR2 YSLEER. The CDR3 loop reads CASSRGRNSPLHF. CDR3 DNA sequence: TGCGCCAGCTCCAGGGGGAGGAATTCACCCCTCCACTTT.

V is TRBV19 and J is TRBJ2-3; no definite D call. Between the trimmed V and J ends, which lost 6 bases and 6 bases, there was a span of 10 bases. CDR1 is LNHDA and CDR2 is SQIVND in the germline V gene (reference sequence). The CDR3 has 12 amino acids. The CDR3 region is CASSGLTDTQYF. CDR3 bases: TGTGCCAGTAGCGGGTTGACGGATACGCAGTATTTT.

This chain links TRBV6-1 with TRBJ1-1; D is uncertain. The CDR3 sequence is 12 residues long. The V end lost 2 bases, the J end lost 5 bases, and 6 bases lay between the germline ends. CDR1 is MNHNS, CDR2 SASEGT, per germline. The DNA of the CDR3 is TGTGCCAGCAGTGAAAGTACAACTGAAGCTTTCTTT. Protein: CASSESTTEAFF.

The CDR3, as DNA: TGCGCCAGCAGCTTGGGAGTTGGAGGGACGGAGACCCAGTACTTC. This gives the protein CASSLGVGGTETQYF. This chain links TRBV5-1 with TRBJ2-5; D may be TRBD2 (6 bases). Germline V gene sequence: CDR1 SGHRS, CDR2 YFSETQ. The CDR3 covers 15 residues. V lost 0 bases, J lost 5 bases, and 14 bases lay in between.

V and J are TRBV18 and TRBJ1-1, with a possible D match to TRBD1 (6 bases). CDR3 size: 15 residues. Trimming removed 3 bases from V and 8 bases from J, with 19 bases in between. Germline V gene sequence: CDR1 KGHSH, CDR2 LQKENI. CDR3 protein: CASSPVGGSGAEAFF. The DNA for the CDR3 is TGTGCCAGCTCACCCGTTGGGGGTTCAGGGGCGGAAGCTTTCTTT. The entire variable domain, with the rest obtained from reference TRBV18 and TRBJ1-1, is as follows: NAGVMQNPRHLVRRRGQEARLRCSPMKGHSHVYWYRQLPEEGLKFMVYLQKENIIDESGMPKERFSAEFPKEGPSILRIQQVVRGDSAAYFCASSPVGGSGAEAFFGQGTRLTVV.